This T cell receptor beta chain was captured by sequencing in a study of metastatic and nonmetastatic thyroid tumors. Background on the study: The authors compared repertoires across blood and tumor or nodule tissue from malignant and benign thyroid patients.

TCRdb reassembled clones from the PCR reads with MiXCR. The sample holds about 38,000 clones; roughly 26% are singletons and the top ten take around 9.6%. No treatment of any kind had been given to any patient before thyroid surgery. Germline V gene lookup returns CDR1 MNHNS and CDR2 SASEGT. The CDR3 loop spans 14 amino acids. As concerns this clone: Germline is not matched at one junction end, which may reflect a read error.

The TCR originated in a female donor with papillary thyroid cancer or a benign thyroid nodule (not recorded which). Some clones in this sample may be carry-over from other donors' samples. The chain uses TRBV6-1 and TRBJ1-6; 7 bases align to TRBD1. Sequences were obtained from blood. The CDR3 DNA sequence: TGTGCCAGCAGTGAACAGGGGGAAAATTCACCCCTCTACTTT. Translating it yields CASSEQGENSPLYF.